This T cell receptor beta chain appears in the sequencing data of a study of tumor and adjacent non-tumor tissue in lung cancer. The library came from three nested PCR rounds adapted from ARM-PCR protocols. MiXCR, run by TCRdb on the multiplex PCR reads, gives a single entry per CDR3 protein. Among approximately 53,000 distinct CDR3 sequences listed, about 70% were seen once. Comments on this clonotype: Antigen specificity is unknown.

No cell sorting was done before RNA was extracted from the tissue. The normal lung tissue was taken more than 3 cm from the tumor edge. The CDR3 totals 14 residues. The V gene's germline CDR1 is MDHEN and CDR2 SYDVKM. The V end lost 6 bases, the J end lost 0 bases, and 10 bases lay between the germline ends. Study findings and constraints: Significantly higher TCR diversity was found in tumor than normal lung. Higher tumor TCR diversity was associated with shorter survival.

The source material was distant non-tumor lung tissue. The source of this sequence is a woman aged 60 to 75 with non-small cell lung cancer. The chain links TRBV28 to TRBJ2-3, with D perhaps TRBD1 (5 bases). CDR3 in amino acids: CASRTGISTDTQYF. CDR3 sequence (DNA): TGTGCCAGCAGAACAGGAATAAGCACAGATACGCAGTATTTT.